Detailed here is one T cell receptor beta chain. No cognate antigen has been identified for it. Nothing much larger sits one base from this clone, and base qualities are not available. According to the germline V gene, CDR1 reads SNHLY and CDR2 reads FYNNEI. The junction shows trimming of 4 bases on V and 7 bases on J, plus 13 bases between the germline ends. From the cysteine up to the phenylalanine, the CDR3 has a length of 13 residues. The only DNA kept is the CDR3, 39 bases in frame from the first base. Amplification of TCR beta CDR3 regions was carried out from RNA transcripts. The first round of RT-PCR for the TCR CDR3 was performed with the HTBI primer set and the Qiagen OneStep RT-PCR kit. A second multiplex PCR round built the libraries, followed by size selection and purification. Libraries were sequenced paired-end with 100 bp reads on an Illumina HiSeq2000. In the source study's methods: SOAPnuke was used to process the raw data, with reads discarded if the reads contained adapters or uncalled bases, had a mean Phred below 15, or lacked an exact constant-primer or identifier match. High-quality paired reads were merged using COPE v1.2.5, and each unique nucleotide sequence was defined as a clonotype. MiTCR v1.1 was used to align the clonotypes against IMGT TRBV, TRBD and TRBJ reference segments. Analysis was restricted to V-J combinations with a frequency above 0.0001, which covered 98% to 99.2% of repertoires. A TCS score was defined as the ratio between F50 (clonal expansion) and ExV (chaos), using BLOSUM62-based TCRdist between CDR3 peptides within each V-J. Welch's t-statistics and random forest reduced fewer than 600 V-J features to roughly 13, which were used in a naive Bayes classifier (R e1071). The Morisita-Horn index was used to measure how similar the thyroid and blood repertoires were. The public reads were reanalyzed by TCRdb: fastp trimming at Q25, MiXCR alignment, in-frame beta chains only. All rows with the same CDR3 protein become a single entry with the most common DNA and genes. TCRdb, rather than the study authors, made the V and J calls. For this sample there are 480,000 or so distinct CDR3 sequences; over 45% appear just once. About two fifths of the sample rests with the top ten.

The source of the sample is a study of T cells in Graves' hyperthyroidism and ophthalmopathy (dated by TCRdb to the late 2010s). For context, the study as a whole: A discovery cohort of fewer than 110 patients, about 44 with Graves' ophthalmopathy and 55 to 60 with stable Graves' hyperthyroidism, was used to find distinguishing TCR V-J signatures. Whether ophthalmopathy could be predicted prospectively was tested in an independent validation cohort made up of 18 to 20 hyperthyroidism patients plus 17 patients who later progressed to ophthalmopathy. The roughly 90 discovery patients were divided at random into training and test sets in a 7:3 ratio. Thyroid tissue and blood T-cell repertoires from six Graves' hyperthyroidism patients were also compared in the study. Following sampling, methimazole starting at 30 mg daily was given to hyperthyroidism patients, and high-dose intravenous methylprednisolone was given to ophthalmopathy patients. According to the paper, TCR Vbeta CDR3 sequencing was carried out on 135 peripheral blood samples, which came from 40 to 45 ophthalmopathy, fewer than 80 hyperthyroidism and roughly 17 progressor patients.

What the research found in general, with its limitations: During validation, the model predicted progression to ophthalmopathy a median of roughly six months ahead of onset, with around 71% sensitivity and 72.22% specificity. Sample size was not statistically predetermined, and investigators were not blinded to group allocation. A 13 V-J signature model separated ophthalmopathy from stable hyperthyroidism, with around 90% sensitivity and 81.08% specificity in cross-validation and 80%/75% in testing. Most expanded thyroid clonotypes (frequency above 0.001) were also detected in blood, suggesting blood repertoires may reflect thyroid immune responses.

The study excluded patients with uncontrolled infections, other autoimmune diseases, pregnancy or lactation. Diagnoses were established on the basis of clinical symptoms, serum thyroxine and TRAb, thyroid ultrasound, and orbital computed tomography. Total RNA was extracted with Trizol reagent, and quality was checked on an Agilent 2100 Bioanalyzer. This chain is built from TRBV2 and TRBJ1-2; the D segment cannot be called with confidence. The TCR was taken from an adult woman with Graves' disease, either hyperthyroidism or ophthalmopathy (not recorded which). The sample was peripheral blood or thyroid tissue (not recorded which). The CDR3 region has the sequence CASSAVDGVGYTF. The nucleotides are TGTGCCAGCAGTGCTGTGGACGGGGTTGGCTACACCTTC. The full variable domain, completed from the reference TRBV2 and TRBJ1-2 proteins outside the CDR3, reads EPEVTQTPSHQVTQMGQEVILRCVPISNHLYFYWYRQILGQKVEFLVSFYNNEISEKSEIFDDQFSVERPDGSNFTLKIRSTKLEDSAMYFCASSAVDGVGYTFGSGTRLTVV.